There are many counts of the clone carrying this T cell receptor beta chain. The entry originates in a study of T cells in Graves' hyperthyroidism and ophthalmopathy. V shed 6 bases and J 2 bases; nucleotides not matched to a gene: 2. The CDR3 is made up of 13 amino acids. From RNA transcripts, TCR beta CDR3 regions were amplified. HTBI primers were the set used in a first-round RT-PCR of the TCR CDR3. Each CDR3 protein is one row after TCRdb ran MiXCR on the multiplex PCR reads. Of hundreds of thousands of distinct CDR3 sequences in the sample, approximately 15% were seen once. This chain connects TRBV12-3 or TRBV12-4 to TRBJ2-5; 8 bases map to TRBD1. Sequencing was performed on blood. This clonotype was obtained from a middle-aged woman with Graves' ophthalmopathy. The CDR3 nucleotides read TGTGCCAGCAGCGGGGACAGGCAAGAGACCCAGTACTTC. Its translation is CASSGDRQETQYF.